Following are 31 T cell receptor beta chains from one sample sequenced in a study of shared clonotypes between healthy human individuals. Data came from immunoSEQ multiplex PCR; TCRdb stores just in-frame clones and leaves some out. The sample has about 2,500,000 clones, 90% to 95% seen once; the top ten hold over 0.12%. Sequencing input: naive CD4+ T cells sorted from blood. The subset is: CD45RA+ positively selected. All receptors come from a man between 18 and 29 years old in good health.

This chain connects TRBV7-8 to TRBJ1-6; D is perhaps TRBD1 (6 bases). CDR1 is SGHVS and CDR2 is FQNEAQ in the germline V gene. The CDR3 has 15 amino acids. Trimming shortened V by 5 bases and J by 9 bases, and 17 bases separated the two germline ends. The CDR3 reads CASSLEGGPSSPLHF. The CDR3 DNA sequence: TGTGCCAGCAGCCTGGAGGGGGGGCCTAGTTCACCCCTCCACTTT.

The rearrangement joins TRBV30 to TRBJ2-5; weak D call: TRBD2 (6 bases). The CDR3 has 15 residues. Deletions cut 3 bases from V and 2 bases from J, with 16 bases between. Germline lookup yields CDR1 GTSNPN and CDR2 SVGIG (reference sequence). The CDR3 DNA is TGTGCCTGGAGAGTGTTTGGGCGGGGTCAAGAGACCCAGTACTTC. This encodes CAWRVFGRGQETQYF.

The chain couples TRBV7-2 to TRBJ2-5; either TRBD1 or TRBD2 may supply D (5 bases each). Trimming cost V 0 bases and J 2 bases, with 10 bases left between them. The CDR3 sequence is 15 residues long. Germline V CDR1 and CDR2: SGHTA, FQGNSA. CDR3 amino acids: CASSLALGTQETQYF. The CDR3 nucleotides are TGTGCCAGCAGCTTAGCGTTGGGGACGCAAGAGACCCAGTACTTC.

The chain combines TRBV5-8 with TRBJ1-3; D is unclear. CDR1 is SGHTS, CDR2 YDEGEE, per germline. V was trimmed by 1 base and J by 0 bases, leaving 5 bases between them. The CDR3 totals 14 residues. CDR3 loop: CASSLRLSGNTIYF. CDR3 nucleotides: TGTGCCAGCAGCTTGCGTCTCTCTGGAAACACCATATATTTT.

The CDR3 DNA sequence: TGCGCCAGCAGCCCTCCCGGGACAGCTAATGAAAAACTGTTTTTT. Its translation is CASSPPGTANEKLFF. This chain joins TRBV4-1 and TRBJ1-4; 7 bases align to TRBD1. The germline V gene encodes CDR1 MGHRA and CDR2 YSYEKL. The CDR3 consists of 15 residues. The trim removed 4 bases at V and 3 bases at J, leaving 5 bases unmatched.

The chain uses TRBV7-8 and TRBJ2-5; TRBD1 aligns across 11 bases. The CDR3 has 15 residues. CDR1 and CDR2 (germline): SGHVS, FQNEAQ. V was pared by 4 bases and J by 4 bases, with 5 bases of the junction left unmatched. CDR3 sequence reads: CASSSPGTGGETQYF. CDR3 coding DNA: TGTGCCAGCAGCTCTCCCGGGACAGGGGGAGAGACCCAGTACTTC.

V is TRBV29-1 and J is TRBJ1-5; D possibly corresponds to TRBD1 (5 bases). The CDR3 has 13 amino acids. V was shortened by 4 bases and J by 2 bases, with 9 bases between the two germline ends. From germline, CDR1 is SQVTM and CDR2 ANQGSEA. The CDR3 nucleotides are TGCAGCGTTGGCAGGGACCGCAATCAGCCCCAGCATTTT. This sequence encodes CSVGRDRNQPQHF.

In the case of this clone: The identical CDR3 is also encoded by other nucleotide sequences in the sample. This CDR3 is CASSQDTNSGNTIYF. The CDR3 coding sequence is TGCGCCAGCAGCCAAGATACTAACTCTGGAAACACCATATATTTT. The chain joins TRBV4-1 to TRBJ1-3; D gene unclear. V lost 0 bases to trimming and J lost 0 bases, with 6 bases between them. The CDR3 has 15 residues. CDR1 and CDR2 (germline): MGHRA, YSYEKL.

This chain connects TRBV5-6 to TRBJ2-2; D tentatively reads TRBD1 or TRBD2 (5 bases each). Germline loops: CDR1 SGHDT, CDR2 YYEEEE. The V and J ends lost 4 bases and 0 bases respectively, with 19 bases between them. The CDR3 covers 18 residues. The CDR3: CASSPIDRLSANTGELFF. CDR3 bases: TGTGCCAGCAGCCCCATTGACAGACTAAGCGCGAACACCGGGGAGCTGTTTTTT.

The gene calls are TRBV6-5 and TRBJ2-7; 12 positions match TRBD2. The CDR3 is 15 residues long. Germline CDR1 reads MNHEY; CDR2 reads SVGAGI. Trimming removed 6 bases from V and 3 bases from J; junction bases left unmatched: 6. The CDR3 DNA follows: TGTGCCAGCAGGACCGGACTAGCGGGGAGCTACGAGCAGTACTTC. This sequence encodes CASRTGLAGSYEQYF.

The chain combines TRBV19 with TRBJ2-7; 10 nucleotides line up with TRBD1. V shed 3 bases and J 3 bases; nucleotides not matched to a gene: 5. In germline, CDR1 is LNHDA, CDR2 SQIVND (reference sequence). The CDR3 consists of 15 residues. The CDR3 here is CASSIGTGAIYEQYF. In DNA, the CDR3 is TGTGCCAGTAGTATCGGGACAGGGGCAATCTACGAGCAGTACTTC.

This clone was counted between two and nine times. The genes are TRBV4-2 and TRBJ2-2, with a tentative D call TRBD1 (6 bases). Trimming removed 5 bases at V and 3 bases at J, with 10 bases between. From germline, CDR1 is LGHNA and CDR2 YNFKEQ. This CDR3 is 14 amino acids long. CDR3 bases: TGTGCCAGCAGCTTGGACAGACACACCGGGGAGCTGTTTTTT. Its translation is CASSLDRHTGELFF.

The rearrangement links TRBV6-5 to TRBJ2-2; D possibly matches TRBD1 or TRBD2 (5 bases each). The CDR3 loop spans 15 amino acids. Trimming pared 2 bases from V and 7 bases from J, leaving 14 bases between. In germline, CDR1 is MNHEY, CDR2 SVGAGI. DNA for the CDR3: TGTGCCAGCAGTTACGCCGGGGCCGAGGGCGGGGAGCTGTTTTTT. Translating gives CASSYAGAEGGELFF.

The genes are TRBV11-2 and TRBJ2-1, with 8 positions matching TRBD2. The V gene end was trimmed by 6 bases and the J gene end by 3 bases; junction bases not matched to a gene: 7. Germline V gives CDR1 SGHAT, CDR2 FQNNGV. CDR3 length: 15 residues. The CDR3 sequence: CASSRPGLGYNEQFF. CDR3 bases: TGTGCCAGCAGTCGACCGGGACTAGGCTACAATGAGCAGTTCTTC. Combining the CDR3 with reference TRBV11-2 and TRBJ2-1 gives the whole variable domain EAGVAQSPRYKIIEKRQSVAFWCNPISGHATLYWYQQILGQGPKLLIQFQNNGVVDDSQLPKDRFSAERLKGVDSTLKIQPAKLEDSAVYLCASSRPGLGYNEQFFGPGTRLTVL.

The chain couples TRBV29-1 to TRBJ2-2; D remains ambiguous. V lost 7 bases and J 3 bases, leaving 9 bases between the germline ends. The CDR3 length is 12 residues. Per germline, CDR1 SQVTM and CDR2 ANQGSEA. The DNA of the CDR3 is TGCAGCGCCGGACCCCACACCGGGGAGCTGTTTTTT. The encoded protein is CSAGPHTGELFF.

This clone was found a few times. The rearrangement links TRBV7-2 to TRBJ1-4, with no clear D. The CDR3 covers 12 residues. From germline, CDR1 is SGHTA and CDR2 FQGNSA. V shed 5 bases and J shed 10 bases, with 11 bases lying between them. The CDR3 loop is CASSPGEGKLFF. The CDR3 DNA follows: TGTGCCAGCAGCCCGGGAGAGGGAAAACTGTTTTTT.

This clone was observed once. The chain carries TRBV13 and TRBJ2-3; D is uncertain. The CDR3 is 13 residues long. V lost 2 bases and J lost 2, with 5 bases in between. Germline CDR1 and CDR2: PRHDT and FYEKMQ (reference sequence). The CDR3 loop reads CASSLRITDTQYF. CDR3 coding DNA: TGTGCCAGCAGCTTAAGAATCACAGATACGCAGTATTTT.

This chain joins TRBV7-2 and TRBJ2-1; D not certain. The CDR3 covers 16 residues. Germline V gene lookup returns CDR1 SGHTA and CDR2 FQGNSA. Trimming stripped 5 bases from V and 3 bases from J, with 17 bases between. CDR3 residues: CASSLSSWAGYNEQFF. CDR3 nucleotide sequence: TGTGCCAGCAGCCTATCATCGTGGGCCGGCTACAATGAGCAGTTCTTC.

The table lists this clone with a count of one. The V and J genes are TRBV27 and TRBJ2-7; 9 bases are shared with TRBD1. CDR1 is MNHEY and CDR2 is SMNVEV in the germline V gene (reference sequence). With V trimmed by 6 bases and J by 4 bases, 7 bases remained unmatched. The CDR3 is 14 amino acids. The CDR3 nucleotides are TGTGCCAGCAGCCGGGGACAGGGAACTTACGAGCAGTACTTC. Translation: CASSRGQGTYEQYF.

As for this clone: Other DNA sequences in the same sample also yield this CDR3. V is TRBV5-1 and J is TRBJ1-3; D unresolved. The CDR3 runs 15 residues. Per the germline V gene, CDR1 is SGHRS and CDR2 is YFSETQ. V shed 0 bases and J shed 0 bases, with 7 bases lying between them. Here the CDR3 reads CASSLGQPSGNTIYF. CDR3 nucleotides: TGCGCCAGCAGCTTGGGGCAGCCCTCTGGAAACACCATATATTTT.

As DNA, the CDR3 is TGTGCCAGCAGCTTAGTAGGGGGTAAAACTGAAGCTTTCTTT. Translated: CASSLVGGKTEAFF. The chain carries TRBV11-2 and TRBJ1-1; tentatively, D is TRBD1 (6 bases). Germline CDR1 SGHAT, CDR2 FQNNGV. The length of the CDR3 is 14 residues. The ends were cut back, 1 base at V and 5 bases at J, with 11 bases in the middle.

The V and J genes are TRBV19 and TRBJ2-1; TRBD2 agrees at 12 bases. CDR1 is LNHDA, CDR2 SQIVND, per germline (reference sequence). The ends lost 4 bases at V and 6 bases at J; junction bases unmatched: 4. There are 15 residues in the CDR3. CDR3 in amino acids: CASSTKLAGGNEQFF. For the CDR3, the DNA is TGTGCCAGTAGTACAAAACTAGCGGGAGGCAATGAGCAGTTCTTC.

CDR3 in amino acids: CASPRVAGAGSYEQYF. The CDR3, as DNA: TGTGCCAGCCCACGGGTAGCGGGAGCGGGCTCCTACGAGCAGTACTTC. J is TRBJ2-7 and V is TRBV18; 9 bases line up with TRBD2. Germline CDR1 KGHSH, CDR2 LQKENI. The CDR3 runs to 16 residues. Unmatched junction bases numbered 11, after V lost 8 bases and J lost 0 bases.

A single count supports this clone. The chain couples TRBV10-1 to TRBJ2-6; D is undetermined. V gave up 8 bases and J gave up 0 bases, with 8 bases separating them. The CDR3 sequence is 14 residues long. Looked up from germline, CDR1 is WNHNN and CDR2 is SYGVQD (reference sequence). The CDR3 bases are TGCGCCAGCCCTGTGCCCTCTGGGGCCAACGTCCTGACTTTC. It specifies CASPVPSGANVLTF.

This clone came up a few times. Other DNA sequences of this sample code for an identical CDR3. The V call is TRBV30, the J call TRBJ1-6, with 11 bases that match TRBD1. Germline V lookup: CDR1 GTSNPN, CDR2 SVGIG (reference sequence). V lost 4 bases to trimming and J lost 10 bases; unmatched junction nucleotides: 3. The CDR3 is 13 residues long. Here the CDR3 reads CAWTGTGGSPLHF. The CDR3 region has the DNA TGTGCCTGGACCGGGACAGGGGGATCACCCCTCCACTTT.

The rearrangement links TRBV30 to TRBJ2-7; possibly TRBD2 for D (5 bases). Trimming pared 5 bases from V and 6 bases from J, leaving 11 bases between. The CDR3 has 11 residues. CDR1 and CDR2 from the germline V gene are GTSNPN and SVGIG (reference sequence). This chain's CDR3 is CAWGRVSEQYF. CDR3 bases: TGTGCCTGGGGGAGAGTATCCGAGCAGTACTTC.

The gene calls are TRBV6-5 and TRBJ2-7; possibly TRBD1 for D (6 bases). The germline CDR1 and CDR2 sequences are MNHEY and SVGAGI. V gave up 6 bases and J gave up 2 bases, with 17 bases separating them. CDR3 length equals 15 residues. This CDR3 is CASRIQGHPTYEQYF. The CDR3 DNA is TGTGCCAGCAGGATACAGGGCCACCCAACCTACGAGCAGTACTTC.

The gene calls are TRBV19 and TRBJ2-3; D might be TRBD2 (6 bases). Trimming removed 2 bases from V and 1 base from J, with 7 bases in between. This CDR3 has 14 amino acids. From germline, CDR1 is LNHDA and CDR2 SQIVND (reference sequence). CDR3 sequence reads: CASSIIAGTDTQYF. CDR3 in DNA: TGTGCCAGTAGTATAATAGCGGGCACAGATACGCAGTATTTT.

This rearrangement joins TRBV30 to TRBJ1-4; the D gene is possibly TRBD1 (6 bases). The CDR3 is 15 residues long. Trimming pared 2 bases from V and 12 bases from J, leaving 22 bases between. Germline V CDR1 and CDR2: GTSNPN, SVGIG (reference sequence). The CDR3 loop reads CAWSQPGGAQGQLFF. DNA for the CDR3: TGTGCCTGGAGTCAGCCCGGGGGGGCTCAGGGACAACTGTTTTTT.

In its sample, this clone was seen once. This chain uses TRBV12-1 with TRBJ1-4; the table calls TRBD1, which could not be checked here. TRBV12-1 has pseudogene status. The CDR3 length is 16 residues. The CDR3 DNA follows: TGTGCCAGCAGCTTTGATCGGACAGGGGGCTATGAAAAACTGTTTTTT. The encoded protein is CASSFDRTGGYEKLFF.

The rearrangement uses TRBV4-3 and TRBJ2-1; D is unclear. Germline-derived CDR1 and CDR2 are LGHNA and YSLEER. The CDR3 contains 11 residues. With 4 bases removed from V and 5 bases from J, the gap between germline ends came to 3 bases. The CDR3 nucleotides read TGCGCCAGCAGCCGAGACAATGAGCAGTTCTTC. Translated, it gives CASSRDNEQFF.